The TCR beta chain under discussion was sequenced for a study of vaccination and CD4 T cells after COVID-19. Study-level results: Convalescent patients displayed a median 86.3% of reactive clones emerging only post-vaccination.

CDR3 length: 14 residues. The germline V gene has CDR1 LNHDA and CDR2 SQIVND (reference sequence). Trimming pared 7 bases from V and 6 bases from J, leaving 18 bases between. Treatment indicated: approximately 9-day PBMC culture with coronavirus spike peptide pools or control peptides (ViraFEST assay). Ahead of the COVID-19 pandemic (2011-2018), the CD4+ T cells of the unexposed donor were collected. Before TCRs were sequenced, ViraFEST expanded antigen-specific T cells with peptide pools. With the Oncomine TCR Beta short-read assay, DNA from cultured CD4+ T cells was sequenced. MiXCR was run by TCRdb on the PCR reads, yielding one entry per CDR3 protein. In the table there are some 7,000 distinct CDR3 sequences, under 40% of which are singletons. As to this clonotype: What it binds is unknown.

The chain carries TRBV19 and TRBJ1-1, with D tentatively TRBD1 (6 bases). The sequence was obtained from a human donor in good health. Sequencing was done on a sample of CD4+ T cells from blood, cultured in vitro. CDR3 loop: CASMEGGPEAEAFF. The CDR3, as DNA: TGTGCCAGTATGGAGGGGGGACCAGAGGCTGAAGCTTTCTTT.